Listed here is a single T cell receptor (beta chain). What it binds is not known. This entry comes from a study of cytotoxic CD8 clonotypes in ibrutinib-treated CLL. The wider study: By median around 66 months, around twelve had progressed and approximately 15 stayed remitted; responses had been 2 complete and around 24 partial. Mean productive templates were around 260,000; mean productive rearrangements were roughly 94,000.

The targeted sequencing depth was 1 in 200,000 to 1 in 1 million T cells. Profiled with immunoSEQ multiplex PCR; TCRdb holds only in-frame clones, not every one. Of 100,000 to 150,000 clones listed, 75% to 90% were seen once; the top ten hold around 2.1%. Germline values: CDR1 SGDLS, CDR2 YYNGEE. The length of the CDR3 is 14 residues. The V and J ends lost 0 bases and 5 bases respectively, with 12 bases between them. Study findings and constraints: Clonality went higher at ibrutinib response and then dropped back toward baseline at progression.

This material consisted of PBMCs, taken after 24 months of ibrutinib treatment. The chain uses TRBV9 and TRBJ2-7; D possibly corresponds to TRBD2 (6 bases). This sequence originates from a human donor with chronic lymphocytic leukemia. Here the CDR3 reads CASSVELASHEQYF. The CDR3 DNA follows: TGTGCCAGCAGCGTAGAACTAGCTTCCCACGAGCAGTACTTC.